A selection of T cell receptor beta chains follows, all from one sample in a study of T cells expressing NK-cell markers. TCRdb reprocessed the 5' RACE reads and keeps a single row for each CDR3 protein, giving no DNA. This table lists roughly 300,000 distinct CDR3 sequences. Sequenced material: blood T cells: a sorted CD56 or NKG2C T cell subset, CD4+ or CD8+ T cells, or bulk PBMC T cells (not recorded which). These receptors all come from a woman aged 18 to 75 in good health. The CDR3 runs from the conserved cysteine through the conserved F or W.

J gene: TRBJ2-3; V gene: TRBV5-1; CDR3 protein: CASSSGASGTDTQYF
J gene: TRBJ1-5; V gene: TRBV7-2; CDR3 protein: CASSPDRDQPQHF
J gene: TRBJ2-2; V gene: TRBV9; CDR3 protein: CASRAGTLNTGELFF
J gene: TRBJ2-2; V gene: TRBV9; CDR3 protein: CASSVVSSGRATGELFF
J gene: TRBJ1-2; V gene: TRBV13; CDR3 protein: CASSLRPAGISILNYGYTF
J gene: TRBJ2-2; V gene: TRBV5-1; CDR3 protein: CASSNQAGGPGGELFF
J gene: TRBJ2-3; V gene: TRBV3-1; CDR3 protein: CASSLGGPATDTQYF
J gene: TRBJ2-3; V gene: TRBV5-6; CDR3 protein: CASSLGLVNTDTQYF
J gene: TRBJ2-7; V gene: TRBV5-1; CDR3 protein: CASSATGQGAYEQYF
J gene: TRBJ2-1; V gene: TRBV20-1; CDR3 protein: CSARIAGRSYNEQFF
J gene: TRBJ1-1; V gene: TRBV4-2; CDR3 protein: CASSQDQGGMNTEAFF
J gene: TRBJ1-6; V gene: TRBV7-6; CDR3 protein: CASSLAGVNSPLHF
J gene: TRBJ1-2; V gene: TRBV6-1; CDR3 protein: CASSLTGTPNYGYTF
J gene: TRBJ1-5; V gene: TRBV10-3; CDR3 protein: CAISGQGDNQPQHF
J gene: TRBJ1-2; V gene: TRBV6-1; CDR3 protein: CASMDRGRNYGYTF
J gene: TRBJ2-1; V gene: TRBV20-1; CDR3 protein: CSARQGGSYNEQFF
J gene: TRBJ2-2; V gene: TRBV9; CDR3 protein: CASSVVGGKNTGELFF
J gene: TRBJ2-7; V gene: TRBV11-2; CDR3 protein: CASSSWGERRYYEQYF
J gene: TRBJ2-5; V gene: TRBV7-2; CDR3 protein: CASSLEGSAQYF
J gene: TRBJ2-2; V gene: TRBV7-9; CDR3 protein: CAGSRDTGELFF
J gene: TRBJ2-1; V gene: TRBV20-1; CDR3 protein: CSARDGHLAGGDNEQFF
J gene: TRBJ1-6; V gene: TRBV7-9; CDR3 protein: CASSFQGIGSPLHF
J gene: TRBJ1-4; V gene: TRBV28; CDR3 protein: CASSAPGARAGEKLFF
J gene: TRBJ1-5; V gene: TRBV30; CDR3 protein: CAWIVVGGGQPQHF
J gene: TRBJ2-5; V gene: TRBV10-3; CDR3 protein: CAIREDRDGKTQYF
J gene: TRBJ2-5; V gene: TRBV20-1; CDR3 protein: CSAEKRDIQETQYF
J gene: TRBJ2-3; V gene: TRBV11-2; CDR3 protein: CASTSPRGGPLSTDTQYF
J gene: TRBJ2-1; V gene: TRBV15; CDR3 protein: CATSRDRPSSNEQFF
J gene: TRBJ2-7; V gene: TRBV12-3/TRBV12-4; CDR3 protein: CASSLRVSGLGEQYF
J gene: TRBJ1-1; V gene: TRBV21-1; CDR3 protein: CASSSRTGQNTEAFF
J gene: TRBJ1-4; V gene: TRBV7-6; CDR3 protein: CASSSEQGINEKLFF
J gene: TRBJ2-3; V gene: TRBV5-5; CDR3 protein: CASSLAPLDPADTQYF
J gene: TRBJ1-2; V gene: TRBV11-2; CDR3 protein: CASSLDGQASYTF
J gene: TRBJ1-2; V gene: TRBV12-3/TRBV12-4; CDR3 protein: CASESGGVSGGYTF
J gene: TRBJ2-5; V gene: TRBV20-1; CDR3 protein: CSARTTGKETQYF
J gene: TRBJ1-2; V gene: TRBV6-5; CDR3 protein: CASSSPKGTNYGYTF
J gene: TRBJ2-1; V gene: TRBV5-5; CDR3 protein: CASSLSPSGGNEQFF
J gene: TRBJ2-1; V gene: TRBV5-6; CDR3 protein: CASSLLTRDEQFF
J gene: TRBJ2-4; V gene: TRBV18; CDR3 protein: CASSSRGSIQYF
J gene: TRBJ1-2; V gene: TRBV12-3/TRBV12-4; CDR3 protein: CATVRQGINAFGYTF
J gene: TRBJ2-1; V gene: TRBV7-9; CDR3 protein: CASSPDRASGYNEQFF
J gene: TRBJ2-5; V gene: TRBV11-2; CDR3 protein: CASSRLALQETQYF
J gene: TRBJ2-7; V gene: TRBV7-8; CDR3 protein: CASSPLQSSYEQYF
J gene: TRBJ2-4; V gene: TRBV7-2; CDR3 protein: CASSLAGQGLAGKNIQYF
J gene: TRBJ2-4; V gene: TRBV3-1; CDR3 protein: CASSQVAVTSGGGRGKNIQYF
J gene: TRBJ2-3; V gene: TRBV10-3; CDR3 protein: CAISSGVSTDTQYF
J gene: TRBJ1-5; V gene: TRBV20-1; CDR3 protein: CSARDIQSEVSNQPQHF
J gene: TRBJ2-3; V gene: TRBV7-2; CDR3 protein: CASSLSGRNTQYF
J gene: TRBJ2-5; V gene: TRBV4-3; CDR3 protein: CASSRGTFQETQYF
J gene: TRBJ2-2; V gene: TRBV5-6; CDR3 protein: CASSFTGTSYTGELFF
J gene: TRBJ2-4; V gene: TRBV27; CDR3 protein: CASSSLSGSVKNIQYF
J gene: TRBJ2-7; V gene: TRBV19; CDR3 protein: CASSRGSSYEQYF
J gene: TRBJ1-4; V gene: TRBV14; CDR3 protein: CASSQGLNEKLFF
J gene: TRBJ1-5; V gene: TRBV7-6; CDR3 protein: CASSLAVGPQHF
J gene: TRBJ1-1; V gene: TRBV20-1; CDR3 protein: CSAWTGTWDTEAFF
J gene: TRBJ2-4; V gene: TRBV24-1; CDR3 protein: CATSGVAAKNIQYF
J gene: TRBJ2-5; V gene: TRBV2; CDR3 protein: CASTTPGGRGTQYF
J gene: TRBJ1-3; V gene: TRBV25-1; CDR3 protein: CASSDRGLRGNTIYF
J gene: TRBJ1-1; V gene: TRBV20-1; CDR3 protein: CSAGTGRNTEAFF
J gene: TRBJ2-1; V gene: TRBV28; CDR3 protein: CASSKGGYEQFF